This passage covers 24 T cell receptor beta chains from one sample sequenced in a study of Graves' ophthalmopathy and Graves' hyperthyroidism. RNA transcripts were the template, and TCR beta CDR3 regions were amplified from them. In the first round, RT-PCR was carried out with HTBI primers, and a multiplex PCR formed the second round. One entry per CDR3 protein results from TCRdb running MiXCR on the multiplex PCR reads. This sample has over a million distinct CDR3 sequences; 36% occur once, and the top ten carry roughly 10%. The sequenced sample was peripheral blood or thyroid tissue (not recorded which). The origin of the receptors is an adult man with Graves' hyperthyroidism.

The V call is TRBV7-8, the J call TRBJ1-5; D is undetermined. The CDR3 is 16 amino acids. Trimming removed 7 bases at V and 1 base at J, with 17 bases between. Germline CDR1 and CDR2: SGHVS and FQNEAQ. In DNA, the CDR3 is TGTGCCAGCACGCGACTGGGAGGGCTGAGCAATCAGCCCCAGCATTTT. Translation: CASTRLGGLSNQPQHF.

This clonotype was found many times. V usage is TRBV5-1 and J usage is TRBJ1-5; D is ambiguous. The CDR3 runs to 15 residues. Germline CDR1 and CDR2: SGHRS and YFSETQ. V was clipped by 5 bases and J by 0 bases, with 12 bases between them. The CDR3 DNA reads TGCGCCAGCAGGGTGGGCTTTCGTAGCAATCAGCCCCAGCATTTT. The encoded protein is CASRVGFRSNQPQHF.

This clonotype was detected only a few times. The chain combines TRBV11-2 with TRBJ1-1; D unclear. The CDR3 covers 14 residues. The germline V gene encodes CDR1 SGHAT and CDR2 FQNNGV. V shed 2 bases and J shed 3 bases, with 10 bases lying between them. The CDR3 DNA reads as TGTGCCAGCAGCTTATTCGCATTGGACACTGAAGCTTTCTTT. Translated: CASSLFALDTEAFF.

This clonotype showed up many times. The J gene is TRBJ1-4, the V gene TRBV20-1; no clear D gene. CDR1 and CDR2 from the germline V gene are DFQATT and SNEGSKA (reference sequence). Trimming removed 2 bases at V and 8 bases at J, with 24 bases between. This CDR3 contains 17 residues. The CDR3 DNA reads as TGCAGTGCTAGATGGAATCCTGATTGGGCCCTAGGCGAAAAACTGTTTTTT. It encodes CSARWNPDWALGEKLFF.

DNA for the CDR3: TGCGCCAGCAGTGCCGGGGACGGACTTCTCTATGGCTACACCTTC. Translation: CASSAGDGLLYGYTF. The gene calls are TRBV10-2 and TRBJ1-2; D may be TRBD1 (5 bases). The germline gives CDR1 WSHSY, CDR2 SAAADI. The CDR3 loop spans 15 amino acids. With 4 bases removed from V and 4 bases from J, the gap between germline ends came to 16 bases.

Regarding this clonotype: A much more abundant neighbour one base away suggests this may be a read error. The CDR3 sequence: CASSQDFGHTF. The CDR3 DNA is TGCGCCAGCAGCCAAGATTTTGGCCACACCTTC. The chain couples TRBV4-3 to TRBJ1-2; no firm D call. CDR1 and CDR2 (germline): LGHNA, YSLEER. This CDR3 comprises 11 residues.

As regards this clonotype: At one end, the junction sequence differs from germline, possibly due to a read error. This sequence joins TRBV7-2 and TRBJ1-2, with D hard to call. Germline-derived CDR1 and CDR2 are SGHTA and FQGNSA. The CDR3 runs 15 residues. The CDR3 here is CASSPWGLTNYGYTF. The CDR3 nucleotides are TGCGCCAGCAGCCCCTGGGGTTTAACTAACTATGGCTACACCTTC.

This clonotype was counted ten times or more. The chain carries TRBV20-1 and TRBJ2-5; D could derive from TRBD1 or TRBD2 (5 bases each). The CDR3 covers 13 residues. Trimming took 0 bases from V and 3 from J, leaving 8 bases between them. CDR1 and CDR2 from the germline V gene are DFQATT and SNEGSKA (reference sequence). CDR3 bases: TGCAGTGCTAGAGAGTTGGGGGAAGAGACCCAGTACTTC. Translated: CSARELGEETQYF.

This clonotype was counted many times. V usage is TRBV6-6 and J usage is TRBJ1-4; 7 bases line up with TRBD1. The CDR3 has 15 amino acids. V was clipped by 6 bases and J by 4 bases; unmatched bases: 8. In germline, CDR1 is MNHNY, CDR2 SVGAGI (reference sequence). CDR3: CASRDRTVHNEKLFF. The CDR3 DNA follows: TGTGCCAGCAGGGACAGGACAGTACATAATGAAAAACTGTTTTTT.

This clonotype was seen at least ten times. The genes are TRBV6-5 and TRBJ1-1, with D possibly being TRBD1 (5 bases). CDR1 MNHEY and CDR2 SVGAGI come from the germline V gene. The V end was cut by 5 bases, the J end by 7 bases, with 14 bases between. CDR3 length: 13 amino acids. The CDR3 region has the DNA TGTGCCAGCAGTACCTCCCACACAGGTGAAGCTTTCTTT. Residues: CASSTSHTGEAFF.

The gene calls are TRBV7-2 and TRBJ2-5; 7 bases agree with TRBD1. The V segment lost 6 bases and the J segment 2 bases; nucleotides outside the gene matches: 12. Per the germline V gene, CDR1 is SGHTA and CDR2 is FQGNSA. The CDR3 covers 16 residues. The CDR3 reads CASSRQSDRIQETQYF. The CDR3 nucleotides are TGTGCCAGCAGTCGACAATCGGACAGGATTCAAGAGACCCAGTACTTC.

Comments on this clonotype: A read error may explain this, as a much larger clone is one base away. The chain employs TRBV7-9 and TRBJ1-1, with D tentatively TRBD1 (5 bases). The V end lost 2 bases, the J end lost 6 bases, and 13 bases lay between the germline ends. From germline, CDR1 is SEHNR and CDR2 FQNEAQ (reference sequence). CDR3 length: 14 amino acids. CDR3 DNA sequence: TGTGCCAGCAGCTTAATAGGGGAGCTCTCTGAAGCTTTCTTT. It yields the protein CASSLIGELSEAFF.

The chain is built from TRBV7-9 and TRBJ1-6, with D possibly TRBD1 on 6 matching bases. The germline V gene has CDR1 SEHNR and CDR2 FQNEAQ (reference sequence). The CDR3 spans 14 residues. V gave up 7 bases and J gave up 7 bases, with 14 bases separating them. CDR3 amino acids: CASTPVGANSPLHF. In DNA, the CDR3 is TGTGCCAGCACCCCAGTGGGGGCGAATTCACCCCTCCACTTT.

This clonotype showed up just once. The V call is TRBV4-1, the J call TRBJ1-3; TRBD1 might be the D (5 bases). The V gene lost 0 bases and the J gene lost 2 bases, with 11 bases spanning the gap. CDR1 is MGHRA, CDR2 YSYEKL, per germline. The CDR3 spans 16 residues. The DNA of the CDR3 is TGCGCCAGCAGCCAAGATTTTACAGGTCCTGGAAACACCATATATTTT. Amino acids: CASSQDFTGPGNTIYF.

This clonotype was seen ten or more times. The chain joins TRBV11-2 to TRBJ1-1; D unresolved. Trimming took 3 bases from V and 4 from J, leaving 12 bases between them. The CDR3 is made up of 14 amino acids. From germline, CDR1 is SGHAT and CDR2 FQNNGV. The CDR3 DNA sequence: TGTGCCAGCAGCTTGTTCTCTCTAGGCACTGAAGCTTTCTTT. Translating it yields CASSLFSLGTEAFF. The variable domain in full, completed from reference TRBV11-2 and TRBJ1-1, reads EAGVAQSPRYKIIEKRQSVAFWCNPISGHATLYWYQQILGQGPKLLIQFQNNGVVDDSQLPKDRFSAERLKGVDSTLKIQPAKLEDSAVYLCASSLFSLGTEAFFGQGTRLTVV.

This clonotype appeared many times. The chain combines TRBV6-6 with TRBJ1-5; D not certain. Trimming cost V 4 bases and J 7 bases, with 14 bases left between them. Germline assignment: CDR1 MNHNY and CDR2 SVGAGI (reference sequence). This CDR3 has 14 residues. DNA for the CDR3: TGTGCCAGCAGTTGTCCCCGCCTGCGGCAGCCCCAGCATTTT. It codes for CASSCPRLRQPQHF.

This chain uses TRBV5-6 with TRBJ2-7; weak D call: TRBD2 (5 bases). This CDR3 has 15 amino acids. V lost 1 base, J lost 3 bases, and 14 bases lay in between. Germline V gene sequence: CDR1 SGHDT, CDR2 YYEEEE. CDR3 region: CASSLYTGMVYEQYF. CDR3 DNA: TGTGCCAGCAGCTTGTATACGGGGATGGTCTACGAGCAGTACTTC.

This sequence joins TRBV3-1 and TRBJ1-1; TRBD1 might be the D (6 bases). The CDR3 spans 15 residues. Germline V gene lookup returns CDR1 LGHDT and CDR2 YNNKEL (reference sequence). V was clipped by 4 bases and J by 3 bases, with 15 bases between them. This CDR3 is CASSPSGALDTEAFF. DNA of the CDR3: TGTGCCAGCAGCCCGTCAGGGGCGTTGGACACTGAAGCTTTCTTT.

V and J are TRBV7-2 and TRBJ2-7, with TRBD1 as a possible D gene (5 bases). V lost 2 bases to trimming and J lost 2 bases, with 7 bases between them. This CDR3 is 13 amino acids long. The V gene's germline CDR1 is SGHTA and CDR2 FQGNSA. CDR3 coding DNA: TGTGCCAGCAGCTTAAAAGGGGCCTACGAGCAGTACTTC. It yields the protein CASSLKGAYEQYF.

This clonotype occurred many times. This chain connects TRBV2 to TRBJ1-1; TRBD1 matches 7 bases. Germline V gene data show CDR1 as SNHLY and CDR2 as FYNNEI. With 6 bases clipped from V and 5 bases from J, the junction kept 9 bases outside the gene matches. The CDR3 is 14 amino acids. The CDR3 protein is CASSPRGGATEAFF. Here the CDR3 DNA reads TGTGCCAGCAGCCCCAGGGGGGGGGCGACTGAAGCTTTCTTT. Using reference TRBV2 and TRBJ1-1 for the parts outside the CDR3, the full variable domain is EPEVTQTPSHQVTQMGQEVILRCVPISNHLYFYWYRQILGQKVEFLVSFYNNEISEKSEIFDDQFSVERPDGSNFTLKIRSTKLEDSAMYFCASSPRGGATEAFFGQGTRLTVV.

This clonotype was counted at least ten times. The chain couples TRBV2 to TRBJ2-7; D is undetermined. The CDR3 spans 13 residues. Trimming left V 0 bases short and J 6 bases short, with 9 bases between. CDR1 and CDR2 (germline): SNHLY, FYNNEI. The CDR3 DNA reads TGTGCCAGCAGTGAAGCGCTTGGCCCCGAGCAGTACTTC. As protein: CASSEALGPEQYF.

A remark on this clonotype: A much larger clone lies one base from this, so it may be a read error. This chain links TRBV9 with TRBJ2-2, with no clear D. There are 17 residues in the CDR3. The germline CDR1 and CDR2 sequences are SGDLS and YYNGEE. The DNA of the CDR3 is TGTGCCAGCAGCGTAGCTTTAGGGCAGCTGAACGCCGGGGAGCTGTTTTTT. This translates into CASSVALGQLNAGELFF. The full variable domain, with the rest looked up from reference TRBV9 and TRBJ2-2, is DSGVTQTPKHLITATGQRVTLRCSPRSGDLSVYWYQQSLDQGLQFLIQYYNGEERAKGNILERFSAQQFPDLHSELNLSSLELGDSALYFCASSVALGQLNAGELFFGEGSRLTVL.

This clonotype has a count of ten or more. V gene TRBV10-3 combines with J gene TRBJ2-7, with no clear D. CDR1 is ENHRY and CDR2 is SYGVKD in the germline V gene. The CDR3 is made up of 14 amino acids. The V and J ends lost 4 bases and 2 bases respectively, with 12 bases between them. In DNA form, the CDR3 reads TGTGCCATCAGTGCCACTTCTACCCCCTACGAGCAGTACTTC. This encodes CAISATSTPYEQYF.

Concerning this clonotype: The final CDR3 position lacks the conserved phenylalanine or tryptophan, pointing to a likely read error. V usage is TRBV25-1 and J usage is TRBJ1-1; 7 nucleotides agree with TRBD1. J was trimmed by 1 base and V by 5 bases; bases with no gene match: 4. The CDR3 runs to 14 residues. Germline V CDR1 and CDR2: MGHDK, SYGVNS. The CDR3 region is CASSRNRGNTEAFL. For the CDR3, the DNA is TGTGCCAGCAGTAGGAACAGGGGGAACACTGAAGCTTTCCTT.